The sequence of this TCR beta chain was determined in a study of control samples from healthy donors and cancer patients. Method: immunoSEQ multiplex PCR; TCRdb's copy keeps in-frame clones and lacks some. The table records some 110,000 clones, about 80% of them present only once. The origin of this receptor is a woman between 50 and 59 years old in good health. Input material: blood.

This chain's CDR3 is CASSLETLVYTF. In DNA, the CDR3 is TGTGCCAGCAGCTTGGAGACACTAGTCTACACCTTC. The chain joins TRBV7-9 to TRBJ1-2; D is unclear. The germline V gene has CDR1 SEHNR and CDR2 FQNEAQ (reference sequence). The CDR3 extends over 12 amino acids. Trimming shortened V by 3 bases and J by 10 bases, and 12 bases separated the two germline ends.